This T cell receptor (beta chain) stems from a study of T-cell reconstitution after alpha-beta-depleted transplantation in children (dated by TCRdb to about 2016). About the investigation overall: T-cell immune reconstitution after TCRalphabeta/CD19-depleted allogeneic hematopoietic cell transplantation in children was quantitatively tracked in the study by means of TCR repertoire profiling. General study outcomes and caveats: In some patients, high TCRbeta diversity at day 60 was attributed to recipient T cells and intrathymic progenitors that had survived conditioning. The frequencies of hyperexpanded clones fell over the following months, and after one year, T-cell counts and TCRbeta diversity were mostly attributed to newly produced T cells. Apparently early alphabetaT-cell count recovery about two months after transplant reportedly relied on only several hundred rapidly expanded clones derived from non-depleted graft cells.

The sample's treatment or condition label, in plain terms: allogeneic hematopoietic cell transplantation with graft depleted of TCRalphabeta T cells and CD19 B cells. The children who served as transplant recipients had been given grafts of TCRalphabeta/CD19-depleted allogeneic hematopoietic cells. This clonotype was observed many times. It has no known antigen specificity. No much larger clone exists at a distance of one base, and base qualities are not known. Library construction relied on PCR. The reads were generated on an Illumina HiSeq 2500. To normalize quantification of the TCRbeta repertoire, the TCR libraries were built with molecular barcoding that relied on unique molecular identifiers. TCRdb took the public reads, trimmed them with fastp at Q25, ran MiXCR for clone calling and kept in-frame beta chains. All rows with the same CDR3 protein become a single entry with the most common DNA and genes. The sample includes 100,000 to 150,000 distinct CDR3 sequences, with around 23% observed a single time. The ten largest clones represent approximately 10% of the sample.

Cut back by 1 base and 0 bases, the V and J ends lie 3 bases apart. The CDR3 contains 13 residues, cysteine and phenylalanine counted. Only the CDR3 DNA stays, 39 bases, in frame from base 1. The sample here was PBMCs, mostly from graft donor cells, taken 180 days after TCRalphabeta/CD19-depleted stem cell transplant. The chain uses TRBV12-3 or TRBV12-4 and TRBJ1-1; the D gene is not confidently resolved. The sequence was obtained from a male patient aged 2-9 years who had a stem cell transplant for chronic granulomatous disease, so the T cells may come from the graft donor. The CDR3 protein is CASSLGMNTEAFF. The DNA sequence reads TGTGCCAGCAGTTTAGGGATGAACACTGAAGCTTTCTTT.